Sequencing of this T cell receptor (beta chain) was carried out in a study of cytomegalovirus exposure and HLA in healthy donors. Study context: Roughly 180 million T cells yielded approximately 100 million unique TCR beta sequences, as an earlier analysis found.

Each donor's status was that of a healthy bone marrow donor. PCR primers comprised 60 Vbeta and 13 Jbeta primers. TCRdb's table, derived via immunoSEQ multiplex PCR, lists solely in-frame clones and lacks some. The table lists 100,000 to 150,000 clones, about 68% of them singletons, with under 5% in the top ten. This TCR was sampled from a middle-aged man in good health and CMV-seropositive. Sequenced sample: PBMCs.

The CDR3 loop reads CASSLGRGLTYEQYF. CDR3 DNA sequence: TGTGCCAGCAGCTTGGGTAGGGGGCTTACCTACGAGCAGTACTTC. The rearrangement uses TRBV5-6 and TRBJ2-5, with 7 bases aligning to TRBD1. The J call may be in error: the DNA end matches TRBJ2-7 better. The CDR3 runs 15 residues. Germline loops: CDR1 SGHDT, CDR2 YYEEEE.